The source of this T cell receptor beta chain is a study of lymphopenia after photon versus proton radiotherapy. Study-level findings and limits: Survival link was tested only in deceased patients; proton benefit remains a possibility. A bigger post-nadir fall in TCR diversity correlated inversely with survival time in deceased patients. Oligoclonal CD8+ Temra expansion after nadir drove photon patients' diversity drop. Relative stability marked proton patients; photon patients lost diversity and naive cells.

The protocol was immunoSEQ multiplex PCR, while the TCRdb copy is restricted to in-frame clones and leaves out a portion. The sample lists approximately 53,000 clones, 92% occurring once. CDR1 GTSNPN and CDR2 SVGIG come from the germline V gene (reference sequence). V was clipped by 1 base and J by 4 bases, with 15 bases between them. This CDR3 is built from 15 residues. Comment on this clone: Its antigen is not identified.

The sequencing used peripheral blood, collected from a patient treated with photon-based radiotherapy. This chain connects TRBV30 to TRBJ2-3; tentatively, D is TRBD1 or TRBD2 (6 bases each). This TCR was recovered from a woman aged 40-49 years with cholangiocarcinoma. As DNA, the CDR3 is TGTGCCTGGAGTGGAGGGGGAAGGGAGGCAGATACGCAGTATTTT. Translated: CAWSGGGREADTQYF.